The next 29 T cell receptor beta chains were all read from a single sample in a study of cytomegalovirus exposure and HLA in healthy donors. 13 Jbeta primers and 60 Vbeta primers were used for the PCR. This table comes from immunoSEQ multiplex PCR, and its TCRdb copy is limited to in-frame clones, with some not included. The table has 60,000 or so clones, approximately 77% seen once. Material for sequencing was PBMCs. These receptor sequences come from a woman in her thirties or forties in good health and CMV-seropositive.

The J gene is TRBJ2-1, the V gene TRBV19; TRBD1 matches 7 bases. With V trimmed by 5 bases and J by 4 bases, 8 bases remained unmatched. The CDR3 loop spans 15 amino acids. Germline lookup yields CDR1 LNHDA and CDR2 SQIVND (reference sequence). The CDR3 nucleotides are TGTGCCAGTAGTTTACCGGGACAGACTTACAATGAGCAGTTCTTC. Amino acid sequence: CASSLPGQTYNEQFF.

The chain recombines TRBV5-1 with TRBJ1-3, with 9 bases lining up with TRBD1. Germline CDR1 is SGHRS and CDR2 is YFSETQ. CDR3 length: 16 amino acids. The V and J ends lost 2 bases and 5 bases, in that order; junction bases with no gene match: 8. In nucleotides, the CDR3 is TGCGCCAGCAGCTTTGGGACAGGGCTAGGCCGAAACACCATATATTTT. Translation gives CASSFGTGLGRNTIYF.

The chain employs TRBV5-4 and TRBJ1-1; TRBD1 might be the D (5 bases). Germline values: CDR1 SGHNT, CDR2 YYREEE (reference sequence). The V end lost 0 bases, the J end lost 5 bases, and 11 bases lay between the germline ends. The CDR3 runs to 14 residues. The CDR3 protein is CASSLVGGGTEAFF. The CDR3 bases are TGTGCCAGCAGCTTGGTTGGCGGGGGGACTGAAGCTTTCTTT. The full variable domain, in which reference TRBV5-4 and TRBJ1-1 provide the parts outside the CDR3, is ETGVTQSPTHLIKTRGQQVTLRCSSQSGHNTVSWYQQALGQGPQFIFQYYREEENGRGNFPPRFSGLQFPNYSSELNVNALELDDSALYLCASSLVGGGTEAFFGQGTRLTVV.

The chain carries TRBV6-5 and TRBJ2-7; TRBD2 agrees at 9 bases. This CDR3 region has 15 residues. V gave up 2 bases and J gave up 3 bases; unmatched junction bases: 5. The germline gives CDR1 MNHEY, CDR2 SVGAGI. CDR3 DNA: TGTGCCAGCAGTTACGGGGGCGGGGGGGGCTACGAGCAGTACTTC. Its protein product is CASSYGGGGGYEQYF.

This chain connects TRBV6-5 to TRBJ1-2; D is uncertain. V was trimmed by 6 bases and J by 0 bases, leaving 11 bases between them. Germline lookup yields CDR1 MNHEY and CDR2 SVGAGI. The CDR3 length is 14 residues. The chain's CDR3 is CASRETTSNYGYTF. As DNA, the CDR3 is TGTGCCAGCAGAGAAACAACATCTAACTATGGCTACACCTTC.

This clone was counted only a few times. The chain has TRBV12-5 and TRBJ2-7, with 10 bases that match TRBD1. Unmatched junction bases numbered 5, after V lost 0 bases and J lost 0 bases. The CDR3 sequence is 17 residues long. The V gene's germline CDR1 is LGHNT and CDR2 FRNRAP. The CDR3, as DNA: TGTGCTAGTGGTTTGGTAACGGGACAGGGGCTCTCCTACGAGCAGTACTTC. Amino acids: CASGLVTGQGLSYEQYF.

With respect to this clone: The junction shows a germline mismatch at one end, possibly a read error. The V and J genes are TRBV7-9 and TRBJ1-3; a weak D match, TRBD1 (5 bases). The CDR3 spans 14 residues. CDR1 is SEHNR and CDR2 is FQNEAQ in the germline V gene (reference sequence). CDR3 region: CASSLDIIGSTIYF. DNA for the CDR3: TGTGCCAGCAGCTTGGACATTATAGGAAGCACCATATATTTT.

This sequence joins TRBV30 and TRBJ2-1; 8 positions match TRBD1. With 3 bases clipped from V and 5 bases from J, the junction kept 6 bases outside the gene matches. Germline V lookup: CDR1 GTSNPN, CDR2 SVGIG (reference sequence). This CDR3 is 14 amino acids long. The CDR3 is CAWSLTGGDNEQFF. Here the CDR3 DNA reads TGTGCCTGGAGCCTAACAGGGGGAGACAATGAGCAGTTCTTC. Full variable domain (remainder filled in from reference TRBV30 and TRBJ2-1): SQTIHQWPATLVQPVGSPLSLECTVEGTSNPNLYWYRQAAGRGLQLLFYSVGIGQISSEVPQNLSASRPQDRQFILSSKKLLLSDSGFYLCAWSLTGGDNEQFFGPGTRLTVL.

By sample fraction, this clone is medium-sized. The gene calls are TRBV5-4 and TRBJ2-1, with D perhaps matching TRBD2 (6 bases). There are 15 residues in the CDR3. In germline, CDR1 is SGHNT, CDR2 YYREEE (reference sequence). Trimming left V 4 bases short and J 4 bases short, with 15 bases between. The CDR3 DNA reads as TGTGCCAGCAGCGCGGGGACTTTCACTTACAATGAGCAGTTCTTC. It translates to CASSAGTFTYNEQFF.

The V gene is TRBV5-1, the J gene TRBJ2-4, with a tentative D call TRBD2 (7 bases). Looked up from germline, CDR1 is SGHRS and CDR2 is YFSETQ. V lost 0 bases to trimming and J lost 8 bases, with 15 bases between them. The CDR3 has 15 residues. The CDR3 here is CASSLVGGRMDIQYF. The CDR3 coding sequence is TGCGCCAGCAGCTTGGTCGGGGGGCGGATGGACATTCAGTACTTC.

The CDR3 here is CASSSLSAPGLAGNTDTQYF. CDR3 in DNA: TGTGCCAGCAGCTCCCTTAGTGCGCCGGGACTAGCGGGGAACACAGATACGCAGTATTTT. V gene TRBV11-3 combines with J gene TRBJ2-3; 13 positions agree with TRBD2. The CDR3 is 20 amino acids. The germline CDR1 and CDR2 sequences are SGHNT and YENEEA. J was trimmed by 2 bases and V by 4 bases; bases with no gene match: 15.

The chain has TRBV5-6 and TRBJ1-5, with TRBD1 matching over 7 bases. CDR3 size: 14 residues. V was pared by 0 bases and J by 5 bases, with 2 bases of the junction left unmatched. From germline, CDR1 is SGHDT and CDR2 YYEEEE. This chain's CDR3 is CASSLGQGHQPQHF. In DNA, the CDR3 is TGTGCCAGCAGCTTGGGACAGGGCCATCAGCCCCAGCATTTT.

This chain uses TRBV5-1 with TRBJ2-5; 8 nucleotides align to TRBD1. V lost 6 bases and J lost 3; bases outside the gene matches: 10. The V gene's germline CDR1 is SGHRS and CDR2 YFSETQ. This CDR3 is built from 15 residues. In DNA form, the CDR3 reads TGCGCCAGCACCAATCGCCCGGGACAGGAAGAGACCCAGTACTTC. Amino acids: CASTNRPGQEETQYF.

The CDR3 bases are TGCGCCAGCAGCGTAAAGACAGGGTTTATTACTGAAGCTTTCTTT. It codes for CASSVKTGFITEAFF. This chain links TRBV5-1 with TRBJ1-1; 7 bases match TRBD1. CDR3 size: 15 residues. V dropped 4 bases and J dropped 5; count of bases not matched to a gene: 11. Germline V gene sequence: CDR1 SGHRS, CDR2 YFSETQ.

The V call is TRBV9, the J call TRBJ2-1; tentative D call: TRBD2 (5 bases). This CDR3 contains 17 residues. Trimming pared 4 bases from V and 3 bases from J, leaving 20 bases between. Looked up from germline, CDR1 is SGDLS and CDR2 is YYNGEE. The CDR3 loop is CASSSRGIQSIYNEQFF. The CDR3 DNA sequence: TGTGCCAGCAGCTCCCGAGGGATCCAGAGCATCTACAATGAGCAGTTCTTC.

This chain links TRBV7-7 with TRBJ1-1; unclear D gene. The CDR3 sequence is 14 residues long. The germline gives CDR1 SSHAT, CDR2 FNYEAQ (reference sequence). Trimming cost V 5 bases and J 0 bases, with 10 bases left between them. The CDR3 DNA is TGTGCCAGCAGCCCCCCCCGTATGAACACTGAAGCTTTCTTT. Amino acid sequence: CASSPPRMNTEAFF.

The CDR3 loop is CASSSPDRGLDEQYF. The CDR3 bases are TGTGCCAGCAGCTCCCCGGACAGGGGGCTCGACGAGCAGTACTTC. The chain recombines TRBV7-9 with TRBJ2-7; 11 nucleotides agree with TRBD1. The germline CDR1 and CDR2 sequences are SEHNR and FQNEAQ (reference sequence). V was pared by 4 bases and J by 5 bases, with 7 bases of the junction left unmatched. This CDR3 has 15 amino acids. Full variable domain (outside the CDR3, taken from reference TRBV7-9 and TRBJ2-7): DTGVSQNPRHKITKRGQNVTFRCDPISEHNRLYWYRQTLGQGPEFLTYFQNEAQLEKSRLLSDRFSAERPKGSFSTLEIQRTEQGDSAMYLCASSSPDRGLDEQYFGPGTRLTVT.

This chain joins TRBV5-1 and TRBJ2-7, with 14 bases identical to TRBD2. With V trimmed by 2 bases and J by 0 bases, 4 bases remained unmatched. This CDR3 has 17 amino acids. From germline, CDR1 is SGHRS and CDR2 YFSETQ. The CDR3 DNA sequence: TGCGCCAGCAGCTTCGGACTAGCGGGGGGCCACTCCTACGAGCAGTACTTC. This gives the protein CASSFGLAGGHSYEQYF.

CDR3 coding DNA: TGTGCCAGCAGCTTGCAGAACTATAATGAAAAACTGTTTTTT. As protein: CASSLQNYNEKLFF. The J gene is TRBJ1-4, the V gene TRBV7-2; no definite D call. Trimming removed 3 bases at V and 4 bases at J, with 9 bases between. Germline-derived CDR1 and CDR2 are SGHTA and FQGNSA. The CDR3 consists of 14 residues.

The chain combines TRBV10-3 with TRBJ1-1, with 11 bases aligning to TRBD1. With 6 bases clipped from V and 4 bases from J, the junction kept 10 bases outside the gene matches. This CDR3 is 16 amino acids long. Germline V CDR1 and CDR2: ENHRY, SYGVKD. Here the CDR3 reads CAISPGQGAGGTEAFF. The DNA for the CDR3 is TGTGCCATCAGCCCAGGACAGGGGGCAGGAGGCACTGAAGCTTTCTTT.

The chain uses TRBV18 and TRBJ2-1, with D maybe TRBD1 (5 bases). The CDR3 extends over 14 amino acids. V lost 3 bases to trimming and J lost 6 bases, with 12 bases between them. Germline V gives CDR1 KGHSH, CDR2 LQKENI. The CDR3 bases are TGTGCCAGCTCACCCCAAAAGGGGCCCAATGAGCAGTTCTTC. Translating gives CASSPQKGPNEQFF.

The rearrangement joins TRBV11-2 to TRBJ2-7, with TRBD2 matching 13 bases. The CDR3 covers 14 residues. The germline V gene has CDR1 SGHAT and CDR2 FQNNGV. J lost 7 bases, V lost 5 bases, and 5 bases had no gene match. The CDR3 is CASSLSGLAGEQYF. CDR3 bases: TGTGCCAGCAGCCTTTCGGGACTAGCGGGGGAGCAGTACTTC.

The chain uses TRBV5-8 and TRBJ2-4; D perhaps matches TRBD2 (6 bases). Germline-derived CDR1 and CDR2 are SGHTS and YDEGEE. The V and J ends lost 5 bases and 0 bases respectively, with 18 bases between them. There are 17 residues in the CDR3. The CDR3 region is CASSWGVGTRAKNIQYF. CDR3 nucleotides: TGTGCCAGCAGTTGGGGGGTGGGCACAAGAGCCAAAAACATTCAGTACTTC.

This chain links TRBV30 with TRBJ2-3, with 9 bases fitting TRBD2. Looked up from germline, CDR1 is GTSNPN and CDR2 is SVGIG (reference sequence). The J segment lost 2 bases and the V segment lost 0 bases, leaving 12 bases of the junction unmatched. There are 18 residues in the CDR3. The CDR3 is CAWSVVSGGPKNTDTQYF. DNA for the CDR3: TGTGCCTGGAGTGTGGTTAGCGGGGGCCCTAAAAACACAGATACGCAGTATTTT.

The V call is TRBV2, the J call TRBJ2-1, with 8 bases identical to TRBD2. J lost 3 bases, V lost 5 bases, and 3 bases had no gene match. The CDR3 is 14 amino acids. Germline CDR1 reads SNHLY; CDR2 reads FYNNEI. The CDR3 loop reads CASSRRGVYNEQFF. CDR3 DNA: TGTGCCAGCAGTCGGCGGGGGGTCTACAATGAGCAGTTCTTC.

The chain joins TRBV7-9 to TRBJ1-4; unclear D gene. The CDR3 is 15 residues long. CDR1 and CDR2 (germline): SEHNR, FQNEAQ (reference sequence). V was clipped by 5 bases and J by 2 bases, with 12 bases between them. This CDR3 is CASSEMRLTNEKLFF. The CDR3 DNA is TGTGCCAGCAGCGAGATGAGGCTCACTAATGAAAAACTGTTTTTT.

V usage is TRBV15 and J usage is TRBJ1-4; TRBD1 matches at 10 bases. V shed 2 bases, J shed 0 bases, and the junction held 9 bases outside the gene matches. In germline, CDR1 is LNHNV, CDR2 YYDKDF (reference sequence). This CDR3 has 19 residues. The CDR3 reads CATSRSRDRGHATNEKLFF. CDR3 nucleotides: TGTGCCACCAGCAGAAGCCGGGACAGGGGCCATGCAACTAATGAAAAACTGTTTTTT.

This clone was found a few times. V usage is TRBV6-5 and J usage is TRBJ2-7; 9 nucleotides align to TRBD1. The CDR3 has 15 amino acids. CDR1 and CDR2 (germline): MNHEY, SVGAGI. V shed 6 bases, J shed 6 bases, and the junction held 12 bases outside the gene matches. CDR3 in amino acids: CASRNEGTGRSEQYF. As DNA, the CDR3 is TGTGCCAGCAGAAACGAGGGGACAGGGAGATCCGAGCAGTACTTC.

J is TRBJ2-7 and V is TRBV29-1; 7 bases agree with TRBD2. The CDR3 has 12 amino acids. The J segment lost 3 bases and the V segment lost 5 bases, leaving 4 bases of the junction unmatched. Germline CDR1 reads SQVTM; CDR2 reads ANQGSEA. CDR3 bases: TGCAGCGTTCGAGCGGGGTTCTACGAGCAGTACTTC. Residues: CSVRAGFYEQYF.